A single sample gave rise to the 10 T cell receptor beta chains below, sequenced in a study of T-cell memory formation after mild COVID-19. TCRdb ran MiXCR on the 5' RACE reads and lists one entry per CDR3 protein. The sample includes some 490,000 distinct CDR3 sequences, roughly 20% of them seen just once. The specimen was PBMCs or a T cell subset sorted from them (not recorded which). The receptors were sampled from an adult woman who had mild COVID-19 (a few samples of this study predate the infection). Cell type and time point are not known.

This clonotype was seen a handful of times. This rearrangement joins TRBV29-1 to TRBJ2-7; 7 bases fit TRBD1. Germline CDR1 SQVTM, CDR2 ANQGSEA. V was pared by 6 bases and J by 2 bases, with 7 bases of the junction left unmatched. This CDR3 is built from 13 residues. Written as DNA, the CDR3 is TGCAGCGTCGGGACAGCTTCAACCTACGAGCAGTACTTC. This sequence encodes CSVGTASTYEQYF.

In this sample, this clonotype turned up a few times. The J gene is TRBJ2-7, the V gene TRBV12-3 or TRBV12-4; a weak D match, TRBD2 (7 bases). CDR3 length equals 15 residues. The V gene lost 5 bases and the J gene lost 0 bases, with 14 bases spanning the gap. CDR3 sequence (DNA): TGTGCCAGCAGTGCCGGGGGGCGCAGCTCCTACGAGCAGTACTTC. Translation gives CASSAGGRSSYEQYF.

This rearrangement joins TRBV30 to TRBJ1-1, with 7 bases identical to TRBD1. From germline, CDR1 is GTSNPN and CDR2 SVGIG (reference sequence). The ends lost 8 bases at V and 4 bases at J; junction bases unmatched: 7. This CDR3 spans 12 amino acids. CDR3 region: CATRQGSTEAFF. DNA of the CDR3: TGTGCCACCCGACAGGGAAGCACTGAAGCTTTCTTT.

On this clonotype: This is likely a read error, given that the CDR3 carries no conserved phenylalanine or tryptophan at its end. V usage is TRBV15 and J usage is TRBJ2-1; a possible D gene is TRBD2 (5 bases). This CDR3 region has 12 residues. With 0 bases removed from V and 9 bases from J, the gap between germline ends came to 6 bases. Germline V gives CDR1 LNHNV, CDR2 YYDKDF (reference sequence). CDR3 DNA sequence: TGTGCCACCAGCAGAGAAGCGGCTGAGCAGTTCTTA. This sequence encodes CATSREAAEQFL.

CDR3 in DNA: TGCAGCGTGGATCGGGAGATAAGCACAGATACGCAGTATTTT. It specifies CSVDREISTDTQYF. J is TRBJ2-3 and V is TRBV29-1, with D tentatively TRBD2 (6 bases). The CDR3 contains 14 residues. V was clipped by 6 bases and J by 0 bases, with 13 bases between them. The V gene's germline CDR1 is SQVTM and CDR2 ANQGSEA.

The rearrangement joins TRBV6-1 to TRBJ2-7; D gene uncertain. V was cut by 2 bases and J by 0 bases, with 14 bases left in between. The germline V gene encodes CDR1 MNHNS and CDR2 SASEGT. CDR3 size: 16 residues. The CDR3 loop reads CASSERVSRSSYEQYF. CDR3 in DNA: TGTGCCAGCAGTGAAAGGGTCAGTCGAAGCTCCTACGAGCAGTACTTC.

This clonotype was observed a handful of times. The chain carries TRBV7-6 and TRBJ2-1, with 11 bases fitting TRBD2. Trimming cost V 1 base and J 3 bases; bases outside gene matches: 2. Per germline, CDR1 SGHVS and CDR2 FNYEAQ. This CDR3 is built from 16 residues. CDR3 sequence: CASSLVGTSGYNEQFF. CDR3 sequence (DNA): TGTGCCAGCAGCTTAGTGGGGACTAGCGGCTACAATGAGCAGTTCTTC.

In this sample, this clonotype turned up a few times. The chain is built from TRBV4-2 and TRBJ2-5; D is unclear. V dropped 0 bases and J dropped 0 bases, with 8 bases sitting between them. This CDR3 has 15 residues. CDR1 LGHNA and CDR2 YNFKEQ come from the germline V gene. The chain's CDR3 is CASSQDRAYQETQYF. CDR3 DNA: TGTGCCAGCAGCCAAGATCGCGCGTACCAAGAGACCCAGTACTTC.

The CDR3 region is CASRLTSGYTDTQYF. The CDR3 bases are TGTGCCAGCAGACTGACTAGCGGGTACACAGATACGCAGTATTTT. V is TRBV2 and J is TRBJ2-3; TRBD2 matches at 10 bases. With 6 bases clipped from V and 2 bases from J, the junction kept 5 bases outside the gene matches. The CDR3 is 15 residues long. Germline assignment: CDR1 SNHLY and CDR2 FYNNEI.

V gene TRBV7-8 combines with J gene TRBJ2-7; weak D call: TRBD2 (6 bases). The CDR3 has 15 residues. CDR1 and CDR2 from the germline V gene are SGHVS and FQNEAQ. Trimming removed 0 bases at V and 2 bases at J, with 11 bases between. The CDR3 region is CASSLAEPGAYEQYF. The DNA of the CDR3 is TGTGCCAGCAGCTTAGCTGAGCCGGGGGCCTACGAGCAGTACTTC. The whole variable domain, remainder taken from reference TRBV7-8 and TRBJ2-7, is GAGVSQSPRYKVAKRGQDVALRCDPISGHVSLFWYQQALGQGPEFLTYFQNEAQLDKSGLPSDRFFAERPEGSVSTLKIQRTQQEDSAVYLCASSLAEPGAYEQYFGPGTRLTVT.